The present TCR beta chain was sequenced within a study of CD8+ T cells in alopecia areata. Isolated RNA was reverse transcribed into cDNA used as the sequencing template. Clones were read by immunoSEQ multiplex PCR, and TCRdb kept only the in-frame ones, dropping some. The profile shows about 69,000 clones, roughly 57% of them singletons. CDR3 length: 15 amino acids. V was trimmed by 1 base and J by 4 bases, leaving 11 bases between them. In germline, CDR1 is SGHTA, CDR2 FQGNSA. This clone was seen a few times. The receptor was isolated from a human donor with alopecia areata. The sequencing used CD8+ T cells sorted from blood, collected at week 0. The rearrangement uses TRBV7-2 and TRBJ1-5; D call uncertain. Here the CDR3 DNA reads TGTGCCAGCAGCTTAGTCATTCAGTCAAATCAGCCCCAGCATTTT. It yields the protein CASSLVIQSNQPQHF.